Detailed here is one T cell receptor beta chain. The target antigen is unknown. This record belongs to a study of T cell responses to AZD1222 COVID-19 vaccine. Sequenced by immunoSEQ multiplex PCR; TCRdb stores in-frame clones only, minus some. The sample consists of about 69,000 clones, around 78% of them appearing once. Findings and limits, study-wide: The span of vaccine-associated CD4 TCRs extended across spike, with dominance at 160-218 and 743-854. Donors skewed white British and female; clonal diversity was possibly underestimated. Repertoires were collected only later (after the peak T cell response had occurred).

Second-dose intervals near 4 or 12 weeks were combined. The V gene's germline CDR1 is SGHTS and CDR2 YDEGEE. This CDR3 spans 15 amino acids. Trimming took off 1 base at V and 4 bases at J, with 14 bases between the two ends. The clonotype originates from an adult who received the AZD1222 COVID-19 vaccine. Sequenced here: peripheral blood, sampled 28 days after the second AZD1222 dose. This sequence joins TRBV5-8 and TRBJ1-2; tentative D call: TRBD1 (6 bases). CDR3 residues: CASSLWGSGAYGYTF. In DNA form, the CDR3 reads TGTGCCAGCAGCTTGTGGGGTTCAGGGGCCTATGGCTACACCTTC.